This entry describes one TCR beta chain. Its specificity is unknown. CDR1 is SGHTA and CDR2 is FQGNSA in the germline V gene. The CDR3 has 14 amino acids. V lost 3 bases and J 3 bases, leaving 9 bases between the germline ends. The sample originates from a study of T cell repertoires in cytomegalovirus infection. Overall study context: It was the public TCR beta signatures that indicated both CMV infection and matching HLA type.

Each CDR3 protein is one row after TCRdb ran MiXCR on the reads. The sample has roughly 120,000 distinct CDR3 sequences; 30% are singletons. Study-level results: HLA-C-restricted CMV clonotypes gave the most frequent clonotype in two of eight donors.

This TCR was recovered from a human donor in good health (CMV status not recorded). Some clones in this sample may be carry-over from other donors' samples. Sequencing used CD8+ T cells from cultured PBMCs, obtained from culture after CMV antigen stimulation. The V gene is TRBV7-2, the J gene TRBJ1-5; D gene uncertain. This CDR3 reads CASSFVRLNQPQHF. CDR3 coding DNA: TGTGCCAGCAGCTTTGTGCGCCTCAATCAGCCCCAGCATTTT.